Sequencing of this T cell receptor beta chain was carried out in a study of blood T cell repertoires in COVID-19. V lost 0 bases and J lost 6, with 12 bases in between. The germline V gene has CDR1 LGHDT and CDR2 YNNKEL (reference sequence). This CDR3 region has 15 residues. The data were produced by immunoSEQ multiplex PCR, yet TCRdb's version contains in-frame clones alone and is incomplete. The sample lists approximately 210,000 clones, 80% to 90% occurring once. Sequencing input: PBMCs or T cells enriched from blood (not recorded which). V and J are TRBV3-1 (or the pseudogene TRBV3-2) and TRBJ1-5; unclear D gene. The TCR sequence derives from a young man in a cohort exposed to, infected with or recovered from COVID-19 (not recorded which). The CDR3 sequence is CASSQDLNTVQPQHF. The CDR3 DNA sequence: TGTGCCAGCAGCCAAGACCTCAACACCGTTCAGCCCCAGCATTTT.